The rows below give T cell receptor beta chains drawn from one sample of a study of T cell changes during pregnancy in multiple sclerosis. The method was immunoSEQ multiplex PCR; TCRdb's version includes in-frame clones alone and lacks a portion of them. The profile shows about 38,000 clones, roughly 91% of them singletons. The sample consisted of CD8+ T cells from peripheral blood mononuclear cells, taken in the second trimester of pregnancy. Receptors were obtained from a female donor with multiple sclerosis, enrolled in a pregnancy study. Both conserved end residues are part of each CDR3. D genes are given only for firm matches. Not every row has a clone size; where given, it reads once, few, many or a size class.

clone size: NA
D gene: NA
J gene: TRBJ1-2
V gene: TRBV27
CDR3 protein: CASSLSFRGNGYTF
CDR3 DNA: TGTGCCAGCAGTTTATCTTTCCGAGGGAACGGCTACACCTTC

clone size: NA
D gene: NA
J gene: TRBJ1-5
V gene: TRBV5-4
CDR3 protein: CASSFRTGPYSNQPQHF
CDR3 DNA: TGTGCCAGCAGCTTCCGTACAGGCCCATATAGCAATCAGCCCCAGCATTTT

clone size: NA
D gene: TRBD1
J gene: TRBJ1-4
V gene: TRBV7-9
CDR3 protein: CASSEDREGEKLFF
CDR3 DNA: TGTGCCAGCAGCGAGGACAGGGAGGGCGAAAAACTGTTTTTT

clone size: NA
D gene: NA
J gene: TRBJ2-1
V gene: TRBV7-6
CDR3 protein: CASSSTGSYNEQFF
CDR3 DNA: TGTGCCAGCAGCTCTACGGGCTCCTACAATGAGCAGTTCTTC

clone size: once
D gene: NA
J gene: TRBJ2-7
V gene: TRBV20-1
CDR3 protein: CSARDSYEQYF
CDR3 DNA: TGCAGTGCTAGAGACAGCTACGAGCAGTACTTC

clone size: NA
D gene: NA
J gene: TRBJ2-7
V gene: TRBV30
CDR3 protein: CAWSVGGGTYEQYF
CDR3 DNA: TGTGCCTGGAGTGTAGGGGGGGGGACCTACGAGCAGTACTTC

clone size: NA
D gene: NA
J gene: TRBJ1-1
V gene: TRBV4-2
CDR3 protein: CASSQDTGLNTEAFF
CDR3 DNA: TGTGCCAGCAGCCAAGATACAGGGCTGAACACTGAAGCTTTCTTT

clone size: NA
D gene: TRBD1
J gene: TRBJ2-5
V gene: TRBV6-5
CDR3 protein: CASSSEGQLETQYF
CDR3 DNA: TGTGCCAGCAGTTCCGAGGGACAGTTAGAGACCCAGTACTTC

clone size: NA
D gene: TRBD2
J gene: TRBJ2-7
V gene: TRBV6-1
CDR3 protein: CASSVSSGTSSEQYF
CDR3 DNA: TGTGCCAGCAGTGTATCTAGCGGAACCTCTAGTGAGCAGTACTTC

clone size: NA
D gene: TRBD1
J gene: TRBJ1-1
V gene: TRBV19
CDR3 protein: CASSSGQVMNTEAFF
CDR3 DNA: TGTGCCAGTAGTTCGGGACAGGTCATGAACACTGAAGCTTTCTTT

clone size: NA
D gene: NA
J gene: TRBJ1-2
V gene: TRBV5-6
CDR3 protein: CASTQGSGYGYTF
CDR3 DNA: TGTGCCAGCACCCAGGGGTCAGGCTATGGCTACACCTTC

clone size: NA
D gene: NA
J gene: TRBJ2-7
V gene: TRBV30
CDR3 protein: CAWSVLSGPTGGQYF
CDR3 DNA: TGTGCCTGGAGTGTACTGTCAGGGCCCACCGGGGGGCAGTACTTC

clone size: NA
D gene: TRBD2
J gene: TRBJ2-1
V gene: TRBV14
CDR3 protein: CASKPSGRALYNEQFF
CDR3 DNA: TGTGCCAGCAAGCCTAGCGGGAGGGCCCTTTACAATGAGCAGTTCTTC

clone size: NA
D gene: NA
J gene: TRBJ2-1
V gene: TRBV10-3
CDR3 protein: CAISDGAGIYNEQFF
CDR3 DNA: TGTGCCATCAGTGATGGGGCAGGAATCTACAATGAGCAGTTCTTC

clone size: NA
D gene: NA
J gene: TRBJ2-7
V gene: TRBV9
CDR3 protein: CASSVGDASYEQYF
CDR3 DNA: TGTGCCAGCAGCGTAGGTGATGCGTCCTACGAGCAGTACTTC

clone size: NA
D gene: TRBD2
J gene: TRBJ2-1
V gene: TRBV4-3
CDR3 protein: CASSHPADRAGGWGEQFF
CDR3 DNA: TGCGCCAGCAGCCACCCGGCAGACCGAGCGGGGGGTTGGGGTGAGCAGTTCTTC

clone size: NA
D gene: TRBD1
J gene: TRBJ1-3
V gene: TRBV28
CDR3 protein: CASTGTAGNTIYF
CDR3 DNA: TGTGCCAGCACCGGGACAGCTGGAAACACCATATATTTT

clone size: few
D gene: TRBD1
J gene: TRBJ1-2
V gene: TRBV7-8
CDR3 protein: CASSLGQGRDGYTF
CDR3 DNA: TGTGCCAGCAGCTTAGGACAGGGAAGGGATGGCTACACCTTC

clone size: NA
D gene: NA
J gene: TRBJ1-2
V gene: TRBV4-1
CDR3 protein: CASSRKGNTSNYGYTF
CDR3 DNA: TGCGCCAGCAGCCGAAAGGGGAACACCTCTAACTATGGCTACACCTTC